This TCR beta chain derives from a study of shared clonotypes between healthy human individuals. General study results and limits: Clonotypes not shared had lower generation probabilities than those common to all four donors.

As for this clone: As yet, its antigen is unknown.

The protocol was immunoSEQ multiplex PCR, while the TCRdb copy is restricted to in-frame clones and leaves out a portion. The repertoire holds over a million clones, with around 76% as singletons. Trimming left V 5 bases short and J 0 bases short, with 17 bases between. The CDR3 totals 17 residues. Per germline, CDR1 SGHTA and CDR2 FQGNSA. The V gene is TRBV7-2, the J gene TRBJ2-1; tentatively, D is TRBD2 (5 bases). Sequenced: memory CD4+ T cells sorted from blood. The subset denotes: CD45RA-negative fraction. The sequence was collected from a man between 18 and 35 years old in good health. This chain's CDR3 is CASSAAPVGNSYNEQFF. The CDR3 DNA reads as TGTGCCAGCAGCGCTGCGCCCGTCGGGAACTCCTACAATGAGCAGTTCTTC.